This TCR beta chain was identified during a study of cytomegalovirus exposure and HLA in healthy donors. In this sample, this clone turned up a few times. The germline V gene encodes CDR1 MNHEY and CDR2 SMNVEV (reference sequence). V was cut by 0 bases and J by 10 bases, with 18 bases left in between. This CDR3 is 15 amino acids long. Primers included in the PCR were 60 Vbeta and 13 Jbeta primers. The table came from immunoSEQ multiplex PCR; TCRdb's copy has only in-frame clones and leaves some out. The sample yields about 180,000 clones, 76% seen once. Specimen: PBMCs. The clonotype was recovered from a woman aged 25 to 45 in good health and CMV-seropositive. V usage is TRBV27 and J usage is TRBJ1-2; no clear D. The CDR3 spells CASSLSSAGGGVYTF. The CDR3 DNA sequence: TGTGCCAGCAGTTTATCATCGGCGGGCGGTGGGGTCTACACCTTC.